The rows below give T cell receptor beta chains drawn from one sample of a study of CXCR3-negative and CXCR3-positive naive CD8 T cells. TCRdb reprocessed the 5' RACE reads, with one entry per CDR3 protein and no DNA. Its listing shows roughly 100,000 distinct CDR3 sequences. Sample: naive CXCR3- CD8+ T cells from blood. The origin of the receptors is a human donor in good health. Some clones in this sample may be carry-over from other donors' samples. The CDR3 runs from the conserved cysteine through the conserved F or W.

J: TRBJ2-7; V: TRBV25-1; CDR3: CASSGRVDGLTPVLDEQYF
J: TRBJ2-2; V: TRBV11-2; CDR3: CASSYSDRMNTGELFF
J: TRBJ2-7; V: TRBV28; CDR3: CASSLGGTGYEQYF
J: TRBJ2-1; V: TRBV20-1; CDR3: CSARGPKSGNEQFF
J: TRBJ2-1; V: TRBV6-5; CDR3: CASSQLAGRARNEQFF
J: TRBJ2-1; V: TRBV20-1; CDR3: CSATGQGDYNEQFF
J: TRBJ1-1; V: TRBV20-1; CDR3: CSARNLGNTEAFF
J: TRBJ2-7; V: TRBV29-1; CDR3: CSFGTGSYEQYF
J: TRBJ2-7; V: TRBV4-3; CDR3: CASSQGRRNEQYF
J: TRBJ2-7; V: TRBV20-1; CDR3: CSASSDNSYEQYF
J: TRBJ2-2; V: TRBV9; CDR3: CASSRDRQDGGELFF